The 21 T cell receptor beta chains below were found in one sample sequenced in a study of persistence of HIV-infected CD4 T cells. Cells were stimulated with CMV-infected fibroblast lysates at roughly 9.1 ug/mL. CD40L/CD69 double-negative CD45RO-high memory CD4+ T cells were collected. These receptors' antigens are unknown. Sequencing used immunoSEQ version 4 in survey mode. Sequencing used immunoSEQ multiplex PCR; TCRdb keeps in-frame clones, though not all of them. The sample lists about 28,000 clones, almost 85% seen once, with 3.5% to 5% in the top ten. The material sequenced was CD4+ T cells sorted from PBMCs after roughly 18-hour stimulation, taken from a patient who received antiretroviral therapy. Receptors were obtained from an adult man with HIV who was CMV-seropositive.

This clone was seen a handful of times. CDR3 DNA: TGTGCCAGCAGTTCCACAGGGAGCCCAGATACGCAGTATTTT. This sequence encodes CASSSTGSPDTQYF. V and J are TRBV7-2 and TRBJ2-3; possible D gene TRBD1, 6 bases. This CDR3 spans 14 amino acids. V gave up 6 bases and J gave up 4 bases, with 14 bases separating them. Germline values: CDR1 SGHTA, CDR2 FQGNSA. Together with reference TRBV7-2 and TRBJ2-3, the CDR3 gives the full variable domain: GAGVSQSPSNKVTEKGKDVELRCDPISGHTALYWYRQSLGQGLEFLIYFQGNSAPDKSGLPSDRFSAERTGGSVSTLTIQRTQQEDSAVYLCASSSTGSPDTQYFGPGTRLTVL.

A few counts support this clone. The chain has TRBV7-6 and TRBJ1-6, with 7 bases identical to TRBD1. The germline CDR1 and CDR2 sequences are SGHVS and FNYEAQ. The CDR3 spans 13 residues. Trimming removed 5 bases from V and 5 bases from J; junction bases left unmatched: 0. CDR3 loop: CASSGQDNSPLHF. As DNA, the CDR3 is TGTGCCAGCAGCGGACAGGATAATTCACCCCTCCACTTT.

This chain links TRBV11-3 with TRBJ2-2; TRBD2 matches 10 bases. This CDR3 region has 19 residues. V was clipped by 3 bases and J by 5 bases; unmatched bases: 15. Germline V gives CDR1 SGHNT, CDR2 YENEEA. The CDR3 bases are TGTGCCAGCAGCTTCGCCCCCCGAGCGGGGGGGCGGGGAACCGGGGAGCTGTTTTTT. Translated, it gives CASSFAPRAGGRGTGELFF.

The chain is built from TRBV4-2 and TRBJ2-3; tentative D call: TRBD2 (5 bases). CDR1 is LGHNA, CDR2 YNFKEQ, per germline. This CDR3 is 14 amino acids long. V lost 0 bases, J lost 13 bases, and 17 bases lay in between. The CDR3 loop reads CASSQEGRGPPKYF. The CDR3 DNA reads TGTGCCAGCAGCCAAGAAGGCCGGGGTCCTCCGAAGTATTTT.

V is TRBV6-1 and J is TRBJ2-7; the match to TRBD1 covers 9 bases. The CDR3 covers 16 residues. Per germline, CDR1 MNHNS and CDR2 SASEGT. Trimming at V came to 3 bases and at J to 3 bases, leaving 9 bases not matched to a gene. The DNA of the CDR3 is TGTGCCAGCAGTGACTTTTTAGGGACAGGGAACTACGAGCAGTACTTC. Its translation is CASSDFLGTGNYEQYF.

The V and J genes are TRBV7-9 and TRBJ2-3, with D perhaps matching TRBD2 (5 bases). The germline V and J ends were trimmed by 5 bases and 4 bases, with 16 bases remaining between them. The germline V gene encodes CDR1 SEHNR and CDR2 FQNEAQ (reference sequence). The CDR3 sequence is 15 residues long. CDR3 nucleotide sequence: TGTGCCAGCAGCCCCCCCCGGGGTCGACCAGATACGCAGTATTTT. It translates to CASSPPRGRPDTQYF.

The chain links TRBV7-3 to TRBJ2-3, with 7 bases matching TRBD1. Germline CDR1 and CDR2: SGHTA and FQGTGA. The CDR3 is made up of 13 amino acids. Trimming took 8 bases from V and 0 from J; bases not matched to a gene: 2. CDR3 in amino acids: CASGRGSTDTQYF. The CDR3 nucleotides read TGTGCCAGCGGCAGGGGGAGCACAGATACGCAGTATTTT.

The chain carries TRBV5-4 and TRBJ1-6; D ambiguous. The CDR3 has 14 amino acids. Germline V CDR1 and CDR2: SGHNT, YYREEE (reference sequence). V lost 4 bases, J lost 8 bases, and 13 bases lay in between. For the CDR3, the DNA is TGTGCCAGCAGCCTACTTGACGGAGATTCACCCCTCCACTTT. This sequence encodes CASSLLDGDSPLHF.

The CDR3 DNA follows: TGTGCCAGCAGCCTACAGGGGTCGCACTCCTACGAGCAGTACTTC. This encodes CASSLQGSHSYEQYF. J is TRBJ2-7 and V is TRBV3-1 (or the pseudogene TRBV3-2), with TRBD1 matching 7 bases. The CDR3 is made up of 15 amino acids. Germline V lookup: CDR1 LGHDT, CDR2 YNNKEL (reference sequence). Germline trimming cut 4 bases from V and 0 bases from J; bases unmatched to any gene: 6.

J is TRBJ1-1 and V is TRBV5-1; D gene unclear. Trimming shortened V by 2 bases and J by 0 bases, and 11 bases separated the two germline ends. Germline CDR1 reads SGHRS; CDR2 reads YFSETQ. The CDR3 runs 15 residues. This CDR3 reads CASSLTQALNTEAFF. Written as DNA, the CDR3 is TGCGCCAGCAGCTTAACGCAGGCCTTGAACACTGAAGCTTTCTTT.

V gene TRBV12-3 or TRBV12-4 combines with J gene TRBJ1-5, with 8 bases that match TRBD1. The CDR3 covers 13 residues. Trimming took 5 bases from V and 5 from J; bases not matched to a gene: 2. The CDR3, as DNA: TGTGCCAGCAGTCCACAGGGGGATCAGCCCCAGCATTTT. It encodes CASSPQGDQPQHF.

The sample holds one count of this clone. The J gene is TRBJ1-2, the V gene TRBV7-3, with 9 bases identical to TRBD1. Trimming took 5 bases from V and 5 from J; bases not matched to a gene: 12. Germline V gives CDR1 SGHTA, CDR2 FQGTGA. The CDR3 contains 16 residues. As DNA, the CDR3 is TGTGCCAGCAGCCCTCTCGCCGGGACAGGGTATTATGGCTACACCTTC. Translating it yields CASSPLAGTGYYGYTF.

This clone was seen a single time. The rearrangement links TRBV5-4 to TRBJ2-3; TRBD2 matches at 11 bases. The trim removed 5 bases at V and 2 bases at J, leaving 4 bases unmatched. CDR3 length: 15 amino acids. Germline CDR1 and CDR2: SGHNT and YYREEE (reference sequence). The CDR3 DNA reads TGTGCCAGCAGACTAGCGGGGGCTACCACAGATACGCAGTATTTT. Translation: CASRLAGATTDTQYF.

The rearrangement links TRBV28 to TRBJ1-2; a possible D gene is TRBD1 (5 bases). The CDR3 is made up of 13 amino acids. The ends were cut back, 3 bases at V and 8 bases at J, with 13 bases in the middle. From germline, CDR1 is MDHEN and CDR2 SYDVKM. In DNA form, the CDR3 reads TGTGCCAGCAGTTTCAAAGGGGCGGGAGGCTACACCTTC. Translating it yields CASSFKGAGGYTF.

The rearrangement joins TRBV11-3 to TRBJ2-6; possible D gene TRBD2, 5 bases. The germline V and J ends were trimmed by 8 bases and 0 bases, with 5 bases remaining between them. Germline lookup yields CDR1 SGHNT and CDR2 YENEEA. The CDR3 sequence is 13 residues long. This CDR3 reads CASGGSGANVLTF. The DNA of the CDR3 is TGTGCCAGCGGAGGCTCTGGGGCCAACGTCCTGACTTTC.

This rearrangement joins TRBV28 to TRBJ2-7, with TRBD1 matching over 8 bases. Germline loops: CDR1 MDHEN, CDR2 SYDVKM. The ends lost 8 bases at V and 5 bases at J; junction bases unmatched: 11. The CDR3 totals 14 residues. The CDR3 here is CASCTQGGIHEQYF. The CDR3 nucleotides are TGTGCCAGCTGTACACAGGGGGGCATACACGAGCAGTACTTC.

The count of this clone is one. This chain joins TRBV10-2 and TRBJ1-2; unclear D gene. The CDR3 length is 14 residues. Germline loops: CDR1 WSHSY, CDR2 SAAADI. V lost 0 bases, J lost 5 bases, and 10 bases lay in between. CDR3 sequence reads: CASSESFLGYGYTF. Written as DNA, the CDR3 is TGCGCCAGCAGTGAGTCCTTTTTGGGGTATGGCTACACCTTC.

J is TRBJ2-5 and V is TRBV7-8; 11 nucleotides line up with TRBD1. This CDR3 comprises 16 residues. Looked up from germline, CDR1 is SGHVS and CDR2 is FQNEAQ. V gave up 1 base and J gave up 3 bases; unmatched junction bases: 4. The CDR3 coding sequence is TGTGCCAGCAGCTTAGGGACAGGGGGCTCTAAAGAGACCCAGTACTTC. This translates into CASSLGTGGSKETQYF.

Worth noting for this clone: The same CDR3 also results from other DNA sequences found in this sample. This rearrangement joins TRBV28 to TRBJ1-2; TRBD1 matches 10 bases. This CDR3 spans 14 amino acids. V shed 1 base, J shed 5 bases, and the junction held 1 base outside the gene matches. Per the germline V gene, CDR1 is MDHEN and CDR2 is SYDVKM. This CDR3 reads CASSLSGQGYGYTF. For the CDR3, the DNA is TGTGCCAGCAGTTTATCGGGACAGGGGTATGGCTACACCTTC.

The chain joins TRBV19 to TRBJ1-4; the match to TRBD1 covers 7 bases. Germline lookup yields CDR1 LNHDA and CDR2 SQIVND (reference sequence). The CDR3 sequence is 15 residues long. Trimming at V came to 6 bases and at J to 7 bases, leaving 11 bases not matched to a gene. CDR3 loop: CASSKKGAAGEKLFF. The CDR3 region has the DNA TGTGCCAGTAGCAAGAAGGGGGCGGCTGGTGAAAAACTGTTTTTT.

The CDR3 spells CASSKTSLGDTQYF. The CDR3 nucleotides read TGTGCCAGCAGTAAGACTAGCTTGGGAGATACGCAGTATTTT. V is TRBV27 and J is TRBJ2-3; 7 positions agree with TRBD2. From germline, CDR1 is MNHEY and CDR2 SMNVEV (reference sequence). Trimming took 5 bases from V and 5 from J; bases not matched to a gene: 7. The CDR3 consists of 14 residues.